This is a list of T cell receptor beta chains from one sample in a study of T cell repertoires in cytomegalovirus infection. In TCRdb, the reads were re-called with MiXCR into one record per CDR3 protein. This sample has about 160,000 distinct CDR3 sequences, with 15% to 20% found just once. What was sequenced was CD8+ T cells from PBMCs. These receptor sequences come from a human donor in good health (CMV status not recorded). Some clones in this sample may be carry-over from other donors' samples. CDR3s include the opening cysteine and the closing phenylalanine or tryptophan.

j_gene: TRBJ2-3; len: 15; v_gene: TRBV7-8; CDR3aa: CASSQIAGSEDTQYF
j_gene: TRBJ2-3; len: 16; v_gene: TRBV6-2/TRBV6-3; CDR3aa: CASTSSALGAADTQYF
j_gene: TRBJ2-7; len: 19; v_gene: TRBV10-3; CDR3aa: CAISDGAQAIASRGYEQYF
j_gene: TRBJ2-7; len: 18; v_gene: TRBV7-8; CDR3aa: CASSSVPLTGEVPYEQYF
j_gene: TRBJ1-2; len: 16; v_gene: TRBV6-5; CDR3aa: CASSYSQGAIAHGYTF
j_gene: TRBJ1-1; len: 14; v_gene: TRBV12-3/TRBV12-4; CDR3aa: CASRSTGLVTEAFF
j_gene: TRBJ2-2; len: 12; v_gene: TRBV10-3; CDR3aa: CAIREVTGELFF
j_gene: TRBJ2-1; len: 15; v_gene: TRBV19; CDR3aa: CASSILAVTYNEQFF
j_gene: TRBJ2-7; len: 15; v_gene: TRBV28; CDR3aa: CASRANKGSLYEQYF
j_gene: TRBJ2-7; len: 14; v_gene: TRBV7-2; CDR3aa: CASRGTGGSYEQYF
j_gene: TRBJ1-6; len: 16; v_gene: TRBV6-2/TRBV6-3; CDR3aa: CASYFGAGARNSPLHF